This T cell receptor (beta chain) is from a study of shared clonotypes between healthy human individuals. This clone was picked up one time. Its antigen is not identified. This CDR3 is also generated by other DNA sequences in the sample. V lost 3 bases, J lost 4 bases, and 5 bases lay in between. Germline CDR1 KGHSH, CDR2 LQKENI. The CDR3 runs to 12 residues. Whole-study findings and limits: Naive CD4 clonotypes were shared across several donors at 4% to 5%. Larger richness was generally estimated for naive than memory subsets. Non-shared clonotypes showed lower generation probabilities than clonotypes common to all four donors.

Clones were sequenced by immunoSEQ multiplex PCR, and TCRdb holds only the in-frame ones, with some missing. Of 2 million to 2.5 million clones detected, 90% to 95% appear once; the ten largest clones hold about 0.41%. The rearrangement joins TRBV18 to TRBJ2-3; D not certain. Sequencing was done on a sample of naive CD4+ T cells from PBMCs. Subset defined: CD45RA+ positively selected. This TCR derives from a man in his late teens or twenties in good health. Some clones in this sample may be carry-over from other donors' samples. The CDR3: CASSPKSDTQYF. The CDR3 nucleotides read TGTGCCAGCTCACCGAAATCAGATACGCAGTATTTT. The entire variable domain, with the rest obtained from reference TRBV18 and TRBJ2-3, is as follows: NAGVMQNPRHLVRRRGQEARLRCSPMKGHSHVYWYRQLPEEGLKFMVYLQKENIIDESGMPKERFSAEFPKEGPSILRIQQVVRGDSAAYFCASSPKSDTQYFGPGTRLTVL.